This TCR beta chain was documented in a study of vaccination effects on CD4 cells after COVID-19. General study findings and limits: Marked clonal contraction was seen in infection- and vaccine-induced clones late after vaccination.

Generated by immunoSEQ multiplex PCR, the TCRdb table keeps only in-frame clones and is missing some. The sample includes roughly 76,000 clones, approximately 81% of them seen just once. Expansion of antigen-specific CD4+ T cells with viral peptide pools was carried out by the ViraFEST assay before sequencing. Isolating CD4+ T cells followed 9 to 11 days of culture. At days 3 and 7, half of the medium was exchanged for IL-2 medium. As to this clone: What it binds is not known.

The CDR3 has 14 residues. Germline V gives CDR1 LGHDT, CDR2 YNNKEL (reference sequence). Trimming left V 4 bases short and J 3 bases short, with 10 bases between. The sample consisted of CD4+ T cells from PBMCs cultured with HCoV-229E spike peptides, taken before COVID-19 vaccination. J is TRBJ2-1 and V is TRBV3-1 (or the pseudogene TRBV3-2); TRBD2 might be the D (7 bases). The source of this sequence is a human donor who received a COVID-19 vaccine. DNA for the CDR3: TGTGCCAGCAGCCGGGGGGGCCTCTACAATGAGCAGTTCTTC. It is translated as CASSRGGLYNEQFF.